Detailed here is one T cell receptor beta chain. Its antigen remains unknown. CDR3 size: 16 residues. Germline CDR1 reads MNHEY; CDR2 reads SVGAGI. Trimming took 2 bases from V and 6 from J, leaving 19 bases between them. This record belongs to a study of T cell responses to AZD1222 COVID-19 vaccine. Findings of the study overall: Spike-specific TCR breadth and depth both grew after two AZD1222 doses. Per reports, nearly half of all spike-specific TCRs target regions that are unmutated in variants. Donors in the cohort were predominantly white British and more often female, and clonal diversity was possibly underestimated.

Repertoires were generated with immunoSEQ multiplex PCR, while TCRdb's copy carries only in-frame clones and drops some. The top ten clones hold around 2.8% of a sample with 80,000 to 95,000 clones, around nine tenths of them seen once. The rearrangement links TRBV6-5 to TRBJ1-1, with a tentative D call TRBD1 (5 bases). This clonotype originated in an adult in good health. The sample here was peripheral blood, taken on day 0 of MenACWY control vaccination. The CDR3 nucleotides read TGTGCCAGCAGTTACGGGGCCCGGGGCGTGGGCGCTGAAGCTTTCTTT. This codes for CASSYGARGVGAEAFF.